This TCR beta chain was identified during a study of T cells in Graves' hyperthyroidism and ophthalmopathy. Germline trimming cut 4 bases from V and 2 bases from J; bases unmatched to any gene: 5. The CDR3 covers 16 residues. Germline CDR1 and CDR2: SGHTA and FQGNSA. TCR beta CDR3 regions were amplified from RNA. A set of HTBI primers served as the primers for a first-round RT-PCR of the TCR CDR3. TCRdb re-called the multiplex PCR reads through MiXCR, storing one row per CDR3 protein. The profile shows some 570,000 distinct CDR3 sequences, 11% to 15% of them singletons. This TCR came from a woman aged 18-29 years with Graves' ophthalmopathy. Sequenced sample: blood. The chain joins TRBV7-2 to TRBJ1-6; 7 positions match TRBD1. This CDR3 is CASSSLGGPYNSPLHF. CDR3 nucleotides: TGTGCCAGCAGCTCTCTAGGGGGCCCCTATAATTCACCCCTCCACTTT.